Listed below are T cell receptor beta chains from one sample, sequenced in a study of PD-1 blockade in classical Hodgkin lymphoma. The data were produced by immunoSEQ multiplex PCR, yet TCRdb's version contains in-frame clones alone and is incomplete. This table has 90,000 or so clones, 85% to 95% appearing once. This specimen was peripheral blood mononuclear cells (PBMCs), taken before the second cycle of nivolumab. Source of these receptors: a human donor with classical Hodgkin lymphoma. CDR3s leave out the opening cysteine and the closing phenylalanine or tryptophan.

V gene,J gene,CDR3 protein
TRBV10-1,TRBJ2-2,ASSESDRANTGELF
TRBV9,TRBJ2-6,ASSVGGANVLT
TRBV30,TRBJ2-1,AWSVMVAGVSALLTWDEQF
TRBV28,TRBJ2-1,ASSVTGGSYNEQF
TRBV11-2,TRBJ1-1,ASRDRVGTEAF
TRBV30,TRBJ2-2,AWTTQNTGELF
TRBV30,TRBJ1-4,AWLDPTSTNEKLF
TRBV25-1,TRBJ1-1,ASSAAGLSFPGNTEAF
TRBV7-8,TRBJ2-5,ASSLVRTGETQY
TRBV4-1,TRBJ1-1,ASSPSRLRNSLREAF
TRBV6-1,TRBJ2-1,ASSDRGVTYNEQF
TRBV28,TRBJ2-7,ASSRASRLEQY
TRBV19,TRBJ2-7,ASSPSIGRNYEQY
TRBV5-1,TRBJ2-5,ASSRVAAMYQETQY
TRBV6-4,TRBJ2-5,ASLDSQETQY
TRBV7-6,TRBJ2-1,ASSLARGEEQF
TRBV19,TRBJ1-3,ASSIRGPGNTIY
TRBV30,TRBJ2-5,AWSVLAQETQY
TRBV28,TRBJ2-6,ASSLGVWADRTGANVLT
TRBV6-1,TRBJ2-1,ASRKGLRIVDEQF
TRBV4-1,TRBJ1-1,ASSQEFLGLNTEAF
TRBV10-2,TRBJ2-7,ASRDTGTASYEQY
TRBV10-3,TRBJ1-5,AISRGDGNQPQH
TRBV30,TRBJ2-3,AWTPPAGRDTQY
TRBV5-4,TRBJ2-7,ASSTASSYEQY
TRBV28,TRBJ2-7,ASKASLGAYVYEQY
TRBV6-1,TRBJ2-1,ASSDGGGSSYNEQF
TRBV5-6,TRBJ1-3,ASSFGGDGNTIY
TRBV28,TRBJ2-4,ASSLDWLDPRTNIQY
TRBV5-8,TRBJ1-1,ASSFRGRRAF
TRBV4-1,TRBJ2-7,ASSQGFREQY
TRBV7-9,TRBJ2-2,ASSLSRVGQELF